This T cell receptor (beta chain) was retrieved from a study of T cell responses to AZD1222 COVID-19 vaccine. Study results and caveats: Increases in Spike-specific TCR breadth and depth were seen after two AZD1222 doses.

In germline, CDR1 is MNHEY, CDR2 SMNVEV (reference sequence). This CDR3 comprises 14 residues. The V gene lost 5 bases and the J gene lost 2 bases, with 13 bases spanning the gap. Data came from immunoSEQ multiplex PCR; TCRdb stores just in-frame clones and leaves some out. The data show some 170,000 clones, with 70% to 90% seen just once and approximately 1.6% held by the top ten. In the case of this clone: Its target is unknown. Other DNA sequences in this sample translate to the same CDR3.

The gene calls are TRBV27 and TRBJ2-7, with D maybe TRBD1 (6 bases). The sequencing here drew on peripheral blood, taken on day 0 of AZD1222 vaccination. The source of this sequence is an adult in good health. The CDR3 region is CASSPSRGPYEQYF. The DNA of the CDR3 is TGTGCCAGCAGTCCGAGCAGGGGACCCTACGAGCAGTACTTC.